These 13 T cell receptor beta chains were all obtained from the same sample, sequenced in a study of blood T cell repertoires in COVID-19. Clones were sequenced by immunoSEQ multiplex PCR, and TCRdb holds only the in-frame ones, with some missing. This table holds 190,000 or so clones, 70% to 90% found once. Sequenced sample: peripheral blood. These receptors all stem from a woman of 80 years or more with acute or convalescent COVID-19.

Only a few counts were recorded for this clone. This chain links TRBV7-9 with TRBJ2-2, with 10 bases aligning to TRBD1. Losses at the gene ends were 3 bases for V and 5 bases for J; bases not matched to a gene: 9. Germline loops: CDR1 SEHNR, CDR2 FQNEAQ (reference sequence). The CDR3 runs 17 residues. The CDR3 loop reads CASSFRDRGRETGELFF. CDR3 bases: TGTGCCAGCAGCTTCCGGGACAGGGGAAGAGAAACCGGGGAGCTGTTTTTT.

The chain combines TRBV5-1 with TRBJ2-5; 15 nucleotides match TRBD2. CDR1 and CDR2 from the germline V gene are SGHRS and YFSETQ. The CDR3 length is 16 residues. V trimming: 4 bases; J trimming: 2 bases; junction bases outside the gene matches: 3. The CDR3 DNA reads TGCGCCAGCAGCCCGGGACTAGCGGGGGGTCAAGAGACCCAGTACTTC. Translation gives CASSPGLAGGQETQYF. Full variable domain (remainder filled in from reference TRBV5-1 and TRBJ2-5): KAGVTQTPRYLIKTRGQQVTLSCSPISGHRSVSWYQQTPGQGLQFLFEYFSETQRNKGNFPGRFSGRQFSNSRSEMNVSTLELGDSALYLCASSPGLAGGQETQYFGPGTRLLVL.

The chain carries TRBV5-5 and TRBJ1-5, with D possibly TRBD1 on 6 matching bases. The CDR3 extends over 16 amino acids. The germline V and J ends were trimmed by 1 base and 4 bases, with 15 bases remaining between them. Germline values: CDR1 SGHKS, CDR2 YYEKEE (reference sequence). The CDR3 bases are TGTGCCAGCAGCTTGTTGCCAGGGGTCTCAAATCAGCCCCAGCATTTT. This gives the protein CASSLLPGVSNQPQHF.

The J gene is TRBJ2-5, the V gene TRBV7-6, with 10 bases fitting TRBD2. Looked up from germline, CDR1 is SGHVS and CDR2 is FNYEAQ. The CDR3 has 15 amino acids. Trimming removed 5 bases from V and 4 bases from J; junction bases left unmatched: 7. The CDR3 DNA reads TGTGCCAGCAGCCCGGAGGGACTAGCGCGAGAGACCCAGTACTTC. It codes for CASSPEGLARETQYF.

The chain employs TRBV4-1 and TRBJ2-7; 7 bases agree with TRBD1. CDR3 length: 15 residues. V gave up 0 bases and J gave up 6 bases; unmatched junction bases: 8. Germline CDR1 MGHRA, CDR2 YSYEKL. CDR3 coding DNA: TGCGCCAGCAGCCAAGATAGCCCCGCAGGGGGCGAGCAGTACTTC. It yields the protein CASSQDSPAGGEQYF.

The chain uses TRBV12-5 and TRBJ2-7, with D possibly being TRBD2 (5 bases). V lost 8 bases and J 3 bases, leaving 14 bases between the germline ends. Germline CDR1 reads LGHNT; CDR2 reads FRNRAP. This CDR3 spans 13 amino acids. In nucleotides, the CDR3 is TGTGCTAGTAGGCTAGCCACCGACTACGAGCAGTACTTC. Translation: CASRLATDYEQYF.

The chain links TRBV18 to TRBJ2-2; weak D call: TRBD2 (6 bases). The CDR3 has 15 amino acids. V was trimmed by 4 bases and J by 3 bases, leaving 12 bases between them. Germline V gene data show CDR1 as KGHSH and CDR2 as LQKENI. For the CDR3, the DNA is TGTGCCAGCTCACAGTCCGGAGGGGACACCGGGGAGCTGTTTTTT. It codes for CASSQSGGDTGELFF.

The chain has TRBV30 and TRBJ1-2; 7 bases map to TRBD1. This CDR3 spans 11 amino acids. Germline CDR1 GTSNPN, CDR2 SVGIG (reference sequence). The V and J ends lost 5 bases and 7 bases, in that order; junction bases with no gene match: 4. The CDR3 spells CAWGEGAGYTF. As DNA, the CDR3 is TGTGCCTGGGGGGAGGGGGCTGGCTACACCTTC.

This clone was observed a few times. J is TRBJ1-1 and V is TRBV6-5; tentatively, D is TRBD1 (5 bases). Trimming took 9 bases from V and 1 from J, leaving 12 bases between them. CDR1 and CDR2 from the germline V gene are MNHEY and SVGAGI. The CDR3 loop spans 13 amino acids. The CDR3 region has the DNA TGTGCCAGTGGCAGGGATCGGAACACTGAAGCTTTCTTT. It yields the protein CASGRDRNTEAFF.

The rearrangement links TRBV2 to TRBJ2-2; 8 nucleotides align to TRBD2. The CDR3 is 20 residues long. CDR1 is SNHLY and CDR2 is FYNNEI in the germline V gene. V shed 4 bases and J 0 bases; nucleotides not matched to a gene: 16. The CDR3 here is CASSVAGRSSGRANTGELFF. For the CDR3, the DNA is TGTGCCAGCAGTGTAGCCGGCCGATCTAGCGGGCGGGCGAACACCGGGGAGCTGTTTTTT.

This chain links TRBV4-3 with TRBJ2-3; the match to TRBD2 covers 15 bases. CDR3 size: 16 residues. J lost 5 bases, V lost 4 bases, and 4 bases had no gene match. Germline V lookup: CDR1 LGHNA, CDR2 YSLEER. Written as DNA, the CDR3 is TGCGCCAGCAGCCGAGGACTAGCGGGGGGGGGAGATACGCAGTATTTT. Translating it yields CASSRGLAGGGDTQYF.

This chain joins TRBV6-4 and TRBJ1-2; D not resolved. V was cut by 8 bases and J by 1 base, with 17 bases left in between. The CDR3 loop spans 15 amino acids. The germline V gene encodes CDR1 MRHNA and CDR2 SNTAGT. This CDR3 is CASPTYRYFNYGYTF. As DNA, the CDR3 is TGTGCCAGCCCGACTTATAGATACTTTAACTATGGCTACACCTTC.

The CDR3 spells CASRHKRRVGTEAFF. Here the CDR3 DNA reads TGTGCCAGCAGACACAAGCGCAGGGTGGGGACTGAAGCTTTCTTT. The V gene is TRBV7-9, the J gene TRBJ1-1; D might be TRBD1 (5 bases). The ends were cut back, 6 bases at V and 5 bases at J, with 19 bases in the middle. Germline CDR1 and CDR2: SEHNR and FQNEAQ (reference sequence). The CDR3 contains 15 residues.